Each of the 12 T cell receptor beta chains below was sequenced from the same sample in a study of CD8+ T cells in alopecia areata. This sample's treatment: oral pan-JAK inhibitor, 5-10 mg twice daily. Extraction of RNA preceded its reverse transcription into cDNA, which served as the sequencing template. Using immunoSEQ multiplex PCR, the repertoire was profiled, and TCRdb retains in-frame clones only, with some absent. The profile shows around 180,000 clones, roughly 60% of them singletons. Sequencing used CD4+ T cells sorted from blood, obtained at week 24, from a patient treated with tofacitinib. Source of these receptors: a human donor with alopecia areata.

This clone was observed at least ten times. This chain links TRBV30 with TRBJ1-5; D might be TRBD1 (5 bases). Germline V gene data show CDR1 as GTSNPN and CDR2 as SVGIG (reference sequence). The ends were cut back, 2 bases at V and 9 bases at J, with 20 bases in the middle. The CDR3 has 15 residues. CDR3 region: CAWSSPGSSNVPQHF. The CDR3, as DNA: TGTGCCTGGAGTTCGCCAGGGTCCTCGAATGTGCCCCAGCATTTT.

The rearrangement links TRBV5-5 to TRBJ2-6; D unresolved. Trimming left V 2 bases short and J 1 base short, with 7 bases between. CDR3 length equals 15 residues. Germline loops: CDR1 SGHKS, CDR2 YYEKEE (reference sequence). CDR3: CASSFRVSGANVLTF. The CDR3 bases are TGTGCCAGCAGCTTTAGGGTATCTGGGGCCAACGTCCTGACTTTC. Using reference TRBV5-5 and TRBJ2-6 for the parts outside the CDR3, the full variable domain is DAGVTQSPTHLIKTRGQQVTLRCSPISGHKSVSWYQQVLGQGPQFIFQYYEKEERGRGNFPDRFSARQFPNYSSELNVNALLLGDSALYLCASSFRVSGANVLTFGAGSRLTVL.

CDR3 amino acids: CSVEDWGDTQYF. CDR3 nucleotides: TGCAGCGTTGAAGATTGGGGGGATACGCAGTATTTT. This rearrangement joins TRBV29-1 to TRBJ2-3; either TRBD1 or TRBD2 may fit D (5 bases each). The CDR3 covers 12 residues. Trimming took off 0 bases at V and 6 bases at J, with 7 bases between the two ends. Germline V gene data show CDR1 as SQVTM and CDR2 as ANQGSEA.

This clone showed up just a few times. The DNA of the CDR3 is TGTGCCAGCAGCTTAAGGGTCCAGGATGGTGAAGCTTTCTTT. Protein product: CASSLRVQDGEAFF. The rearrangement joins TRBV7-8 to TRBJ1-1; D gene unclear. The V and J ends lost 2 bases and 7 bases respectively, with 14 bases between them. This CDR3 region has 14 residues. CDR1 is SGHVS and CDR2 is FQNEAQ in the germline V gene.

A few counts support this clone. The chain combines TRBV6-1 with TRBJ1-6; D remains ambiguous. The germline V gene has CDR1 MNHNS and CDR2 SASEGT. V was shortened by 9 bases and J by 9 bases, with 12 bases between the two germline ends. This CDR3 contains 12 residues. CDR3 nucleotides: TGTGCCAGTAATGACTCCCCTTCACCCCTCCACTTT. Its translation: CASNDSPSPLHF.

The V call is TRBV7-9, the J call TRBJ1-2; D may be TRBD1 (5 bases). Germline assignment: CDR1 SEHNR and CDR2 FQNEAQ (reference sequence). This CDR3 has 13 amino acids. V was cut by 5 bases and J by 4 bases, with 11 bases left in between. The CDR3 sequence: CASSTGLSYGYTF. CDR3 nucleotides: TGTGCCAGCAGCACGGGGCTGAGCTATGGCTACACCTTC.

The rearrangement links TRBV4-3 to TRBJ1-2; no reliable D call. CDR3 size: 15 residues. V shed 0 bases and J shed 4 bases, with 12 bases lying between them. CDR1 is LGHNA and CDR2 is YSLEER in the germline V gene. The CDR3 loop is CASSQDVAEPYGYTF. CDR3 bases: TGCGCCAGCAGCCAAGATGTAGCAGAGCCCTATGGCTACACCTTC.

The chain recombines TRBV11-3 with TRBJ2-7; no firm D call. V was trimmed by 1 base and J by 6 bases, leaving 7 bases between them. The CDR3 contains 12 residues. The V gene's germline CDR1 is SGHNT and CDR2 YENEEA. The DNA for the CDR3 is TGTGCCAGCAGCTTAGGGCCTCGCGAGCAGTACTTC. Protein sequence: CASSLGPREQYF.

This chain uses TRBV7-2 with TRBJ2-3; D perhaps matches TRBD1 (5 bases). The V end was cut by 4 bases, the J end by 3 bases, with 5 bases between. This CDR3 region has 12 residues. CDR1 is SGHTA, CDR2 FQGNSA, per germline. The CDR3: CASSYRTDTQYF. DNA for the CDR3: TGTGCCAGCAGCTACAGGACAGATACGCAGTATTTT.

V and J are TRBV4-3 and TRBJ2-2; D remains ambiguous. The V end lost 0 bases, the J end lost 7 bases, and 9 bases lay between the germline ends. CDR3 length equals 14 residues. Looked up from germline, CDR1 is LGHNA and CDR2 is YSLEER. As DNA, the CDR3 is TGCGCCAGCAGCCAAGATGACGGAGACGGGGAGCTGTTTTTT. This encodes CASSQDDGDGELFF.

This sequence joins TRBV29-1 and TRBJ2-5; the match to TRBD1 covers 9 bases. The CDR3 loop spans 13 amino acids. The germline V gene encodes CDR1 SQVTM and CDR2 ANQGSEA. V lost 6 bases to trimming and J lost 7 bases; unmatched junction nucleotides: 9. The CDR3 protein is CSVTQGASATQYF. DNA for the CDR3: TGCAGCGTGACACAGGGGGCGAGCGCGACCCAGTACTTC.

The J gene is TRBJ2-7, the V gene TRBV25-1; 9 bases align to TRBD1. CDR1 MGHDK and CDR2 SYGVNS come from the germline V gene. The CDR3 has 14 amino acids. Trimming cost V 6 bases and J 4 bases; bases outside gene matches: 7. The CDR3 region has the DNA TGTGCCAGCAGCCCCCCGGGACAGGGATACGAGCAGTACTTC. Protein sequence: CASSPPGQGYEQYF.